Each of the 6 T cell receptor beta chains below was sequenced from the same sample in a study of identical twins. One entry per CDR3 protein, called by TCRdb with MiXCR from the 5' RACE reads. The sample has roughly 250,000 distinct CDR3 sequences; roughly 7% are singletons. A further study also used this sample, focusing on yellow fever vaccine responses in identical twins.

Input material: memory (CD45RO+) T cells sorted from blood. Source of these receptors: a woman aged 18-30 years in good health.

At least ten counts were recorded for this clonotype. The V gene is TRBV15, the J gene TRBJ2-1; possibly TRBD2 for D (6 bases). From germline, CDR1 is LNHNV and CDR2 YYDKDF (reference sequence). The CDR3 sequence is 14 residues long. V gave up 8 bases and J gave up 0 bases, with 11 bases separating them. DNA for the CDR3: TGTGCCACCGAGGGCGGGACCTCCTACAATGAGCAGTTCTTC. This gives the protein CATEGGTSYNEQFF.

This clonotype was seen at least ten times. This chain uses TRBV12-3 or TRBV12-4 with TRBJ1-1, with no clear D. The CDR3 loop spans 13 amino acids. The V end lost 1 base, the J end lost 3 bases, and 6 bases lay between the germline ends. The CDR3 DNA is TGTGCCAGCAGTTTAGTCCAGGACACTGAAGCTTTCTTT. This encodes CASSLVQDTEAFF.

This clonotype was seen a handful of times. The V call is TRBV5-1, the J call TRBJ2-5; D is tentatively TRBD1 or TRBD2 (5 bases each). The CDR3 sequence is 14 residues long. V dropped 4 bases and J dropped 5 bases, with 15 bases sitting between them. The V gene's germline CDR1 is SGHRS and CDR2 YFSETQ. The CDR3 bases are TGCGCCAGCAGCAGGGAGTTAAAGGGGGAGACCCAGTACTTC. It yields the protein CASSRELKGETQYF.

The rearrangement links TRBV19 to TRBJ2-5; unclear D gene. V was cut by 3 bases and J by 2 bases, with 10 bases left in between. The V gene's germline CDR1 is LNHDA and CDR2 SQIVND (reference sequence). CDR3 length: 14 amino acids. Here the CDR3 reads CASSIGHKQETQYF. In DNA form, the CDR3 reads TGTGCCAGTAGTATTGGGCATAAGCAAGAGACCCAGTACTTC.

This clonotype was counted a few times. The V call is TRBV4-1, the J call TRBJ2-1, with TRBD1 matching 7 bases. The CDR3 consists of 17 residues. Germline CDR1 and CDR2: MGHRA and YSYEKL. Trimming took 2 bases from V and 5 from J; bases not matched to a gene: 12. In nucleotides, the CDR3 is TGCGCCAGCAGCCAATCTAGGGGACAGAAAAAAAACAATGAGCAGTTCTTC. It specifies CASSQSRGQKKNNEQFF.

This clonotype was seen more than once but under ten times. This CDR3 is CASSPAGGVDGYTF. DNA of the CDR3: TGTGCCAGCAGTCCGGCGGGAGGGGTTGATGGCTACACCTTC. The rearrangement links TRBV12-3 or TRBV12-4 to TRBJ1-2, with D perhaps matching TRBD1 (5 bases). The CDR3 extends over 14 amino acids. Trimming stripped 5 bases from V and 6 bases from J, with 16 bases between.